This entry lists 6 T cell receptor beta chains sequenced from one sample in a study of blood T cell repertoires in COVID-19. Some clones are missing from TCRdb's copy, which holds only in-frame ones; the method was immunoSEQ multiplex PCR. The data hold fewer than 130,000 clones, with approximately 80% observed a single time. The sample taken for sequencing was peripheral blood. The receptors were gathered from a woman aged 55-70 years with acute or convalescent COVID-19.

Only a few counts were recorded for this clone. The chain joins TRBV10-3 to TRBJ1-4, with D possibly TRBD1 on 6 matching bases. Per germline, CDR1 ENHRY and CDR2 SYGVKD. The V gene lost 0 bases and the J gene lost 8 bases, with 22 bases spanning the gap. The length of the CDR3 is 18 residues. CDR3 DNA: TGTGCCATCAGTGAGTCACCCCCAATACAGGGCTCACGAGAAAAACTGTTTTTT. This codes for CAISESPPIQGSREKLFF.

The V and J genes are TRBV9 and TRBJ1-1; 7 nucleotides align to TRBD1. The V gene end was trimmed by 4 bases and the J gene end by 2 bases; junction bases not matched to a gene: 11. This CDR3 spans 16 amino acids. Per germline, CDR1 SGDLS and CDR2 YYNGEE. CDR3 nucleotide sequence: TGTGCCAGCAGCCCACGGGGACAGCCGGTAAACACTGAAGCTTTCTTT. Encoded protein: CASSPRGQPVNTEAFF.

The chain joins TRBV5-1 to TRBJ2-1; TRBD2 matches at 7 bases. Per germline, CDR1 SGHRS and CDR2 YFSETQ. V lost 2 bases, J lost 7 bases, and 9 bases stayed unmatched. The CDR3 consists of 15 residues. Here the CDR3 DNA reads TGCGCCAGCAGCTTTGGGGGGGACCACATAAATGAGCAGTTCTTC. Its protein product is CASSFGGDHINEQFF.

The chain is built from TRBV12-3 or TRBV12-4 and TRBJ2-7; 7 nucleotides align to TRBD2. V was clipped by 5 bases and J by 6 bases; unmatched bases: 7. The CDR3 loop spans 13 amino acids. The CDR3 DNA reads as TGTGCCAGCAGTGCAAGACTAGCCTCCGAGCAGTACTTC. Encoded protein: CASSARLASEQYF.

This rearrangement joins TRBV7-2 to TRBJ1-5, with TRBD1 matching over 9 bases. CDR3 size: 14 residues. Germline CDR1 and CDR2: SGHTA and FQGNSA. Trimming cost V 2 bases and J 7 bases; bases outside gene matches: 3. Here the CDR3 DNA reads TGTGCCAGCAGCTTATGGACAGGGGACCAGCCCCAGCATTTT. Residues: CASSLWTGDQPQHF.

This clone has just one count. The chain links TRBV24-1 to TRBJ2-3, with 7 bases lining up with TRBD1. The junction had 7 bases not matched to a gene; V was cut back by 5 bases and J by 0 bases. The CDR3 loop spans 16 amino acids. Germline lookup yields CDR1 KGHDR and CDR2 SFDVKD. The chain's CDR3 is CATSGYRGRSTDTQYF. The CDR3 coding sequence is TGTGCCACCAGTGGTTACAGGGGAAGGAGCACAGATACGCAGTATTTT.